Given below is one T cell receptor beta chain in context. Its target is unknown. CD45RO-negative, CCR7-positively selected cells formed the naive CD8 fraction, excluding terminally differentiated effector memory CD45RA+ cells. This specimen belongs to a study of shared clonotypes between healthy human individuals. Study outcomes and limitations: The small donor group covered limited genetic and exposure diversity. Sampling covered blood only; tissue repertoires likely differ.

The CDR3 spans 15 residues. Germline trimming cut 4 bases from V and 5 bases from J; bases unmatched to any gene: 5. Germline CDR1 and CDR2: MNHEY and SMNVEV (reference sequence). It was across several immunoSEQ plates that each subset's genomic DNA was evenly split. Authors' data handling: Filtering differed for immunoSEQ, which gave only junction sequences without quality scores. The method was immunoSEQ multiplex PCR; TCRdb's version includes in-frame clones alone and lacks a portion of them. From that table come the V and J calls and clone size; the DNA was used to work out D and trimming. The repertoire includes nearly 2 million clones, just under 95% of them detected once, and 1% to 1.5% sits in the top ten.

The rearrangement links TRBV27 to TRBJ1-6; 7 bases map to TRBD1. Sequencing was carried out using naive CD8+ T cells sorted from blood. This sequence was found in a man aged 18 to 29 in good health. The CDR3 nucleotides are TGTGCCAGCAGTTGGGCGACAGGGAATAATTCACCCCTCCACTTT. It is translated as CASSWATGNNSPLHF.